These T cell receptor beta chains were read from a single sample in a study of CD8+ T cells in alopecia areata. Method: immunoSEQ multiplex PCR; TCRdb's copy keeps in-frame clones and lacks some. The sample lists 110,000 or so clones; about 54% were seen once. This specimen was CD8+ T cells sorted from blood, taken at week 4, from a patient treated with tofacitinib. Receptors originate from a human donor with alopecia areata. Both conserved end residues are part of each CDR3. The D gene is left open where the match is weak. Size tells how often a clone was seen (once, few, many) or the class of an expanded clone, and some rows leave it out.

v_call	clone_size	j_call	d_call	cdr3_nt	cdr3_aa
TRBV30	.	TRBJ1-2	.	TGTGCCTGGACAGAAAACTATGGCTACACCTTC	CAWTENYGYTF
TRBV7-9	few	TRBJ2-7	TRBD1	TGTGCCAGCAGCTTAGTCAGGGGACAGTTAGCCTACGAGCAGTACTTC	CASSLVRGQLAYEQYF
TRBV27	.	TRBJ1-2	.	TGTGCCAGCAGTTTTACAGGGAGAGGCGGCTACACCTTC	CASSFTGRGGYTF
TRBV30	.	TRBJ1-1	.	TGTGCCTGGAGTACCGGAACCGGGACTGAAGCTTTCTTT	CAWSTGTGTEAFF
TRBV29-1	.	TRBJ2-1	.	TGCAGCCTGTGGGGCGGTAACAATGAGCAGTTCTTC	CSLWGGNNEQFF
TRBV29-1	.	TRBJ1-2	.	TGCAGCGTTGGGCCCGAGGCTTATGGCTACACCTTC	CSVGPEAYGYTF
TRBV27	.	TRBJ2-7	.	TGTGCCAGCAGTTTAATCGCAGCGGCCTACGAGCAGTACTTC	CASSLIAAAYEQYF
TRBV7-9	.	TRBJ2-7	TRBD1	TGTGCCAGCAGTCCGGACAGGGTCTCCTACGAGCAGTACTTC	CASSPDRVSYEQYF
TRBV15	.	TRBJ2-7	.	TGTGCCACCAGCAGAGGGGAGAGCTCCTACGAGCAGTACTTC	CATSRGESSYEQYF
TRBV1	.	TRBJ2-6	.	TGCACCAGCAGCCAGGCCAAGCGCTCTGGGGCCAACGTCCTGACTTTC	CTSSQAKRSGANVLTF
TRBV4-1	.	TRBJ2-2	.	TGCGCCAGCAGCCAAGGTGTGACAAGACTCACCGGGGAGCTGTTTTTT	CASSQGVTRLTGELFF
TRBV29-1	.	TRBJ2-3	TRBD2	TGCAGCGTTGAGGACAACGGATGGGGGGGTAGCACAGATACGCAGTATTTT	CSVEDNGWGGSTDTQYF
TRBV5-6	.	TRBJ1-2	.	TGTGCCAGCAGCTGGAGCGAAACTAACTATGGCTACACCTTC	CASSWSETNYGYTF
TRBV5-1	few	TRBJ2-1	.	TGCGCCAGCAGCTTGGATAACAATGAGCAGTTCTTC	CASSLDNNEQFF
TRBV4-2	few	TRBJ1-2	.	TGTGCCAGCAGCACCGGACAGCCTAACTATGGCTACACCTTC	CASSTGQPNYGYTF
TRBV11-2	.	TRBJ2-1	.	TGTGCCAGCAGCTTAGGTGGAGGACTGTCCTACAATGAGCAGTTCTTC	CASSLGGGLSYNEQFF
TRBV13	few	TRBJ2-1	.	TGTGCCAGCAGCTTAGTGGGCCCAAACAATGAGCAGTTCTTC	CASSLVGPNNEQFF